The 17 T cell receptor beta chains below were found in one sample sequenced in a study of cytomegalovirus exposure and HLA in healthy donors. Primers for the PCR totalled 60 Vbeta and 13 Jbeta. TCRdb's copy holds only in-frame clones and misses some; the assay was immunoSEQ multiplex PCR. The sample has about 200,000 clones, approximately 80% seen once. The sample comprised PBMCs. Source of these receptors: a male donor in good health and CMV-seronegative.

The chain recombines TRBV15 with TRBJ1-6; possible D gene TRBD1, 6 bases. The CDR3 has 14 amino acids. V was clipped by 1 base and J by 7 bases, with 8 bases between them. Germline CDR1 reads LNHNV; CDR2 reads YYDKDF (reference sequence). CDR3 in amino acids: CATSRGTVNSPLHF. The DNA of the CDR3 is TGTGCCACCAGCAGAGGGACAGTGAATTCACCCCTCCACTTT. The full variable domain, in which reference TRBV15 and TRBJ1-6 provide the parts outside the CDR3, is DAMVIQNPRYQVTQFGKPVTLSCSQTLNHNVMYWYQQKSSQAPKLLFHYYDKDFNNEADTPDNFQSRRPNTSFCFLDIRSPGLGDTAMYLCATSRGTVNSPLHFGNGTRLTVT.

The chain recombines TRBV10-1 with TRBJ2-5; TRBD1 matches 10 bases. V gave up 6 bases and J gave up 0 bases; unmatched junction bases: 13. Per the germline V gene, CDR1 is WNHNN and CDR2 is SYGVQD (reference sequence). The CDR3 runs to 18 residues. This chain's CDR3 is CASSDRGHGGLYQETQYF. The CDR3 nucleotides read TGCGCCAGCAGCGACAGGGGGCATGGGGGTTTGTACCAAGAGACCCAGTACTTC.

This sequence joins TRBV7-9 and TRBJ2-1; the D gene is possibly TRBD2 (6 bases). Germline lookup yields CDR1 SEHNR and CDR2 FQNEAQ (reference sequence). V was trimmed by 4 bases and J by 7 bases, leaving 20 bases between them. This CDR3 is 16 amino acids long. This CDR3 reads CASSSPGGTNQNEQFF. The CDR3 region has the DNA TGTGCCAGCAGCTCCCCCGGCGGGACGAACCAGAATGAGCAGTTCTTC.

V usage is TRBV7-9 and J usage is TRBJ1-5; TRBD1 is a possible D gene (6 bases). The CDR3 is 16 residues long. CDR1 SEHNR and CDR2 FQNEAQ come from the germline V gene (reference sequence). V dropped 1 base and J dropped 9 bases, with 19 bases sitting between them. The CDR3 is CASSLGMDREPGPQHF. The CDR3 bases are TGTGCCAGCAGCTTAGGAATGGACAGAGAGCCTGGGCCCCAGCATTTT. Based on the CDR3 plus reference TRBV7-9 and TRBJ1-5, the full variable domain is DTGVSQNPRHKITKRGQNVTFRCDPISEHNRLYWYRQTLGQGPEFLTYFQNEAQLEKSRLLSDRFSAERPKGSFSTLEIQRTEQGDSAMYLCASSLGMDREPGPQHFGDGTRLSIL.

The genes are TRBV7-8 and TRBJ2-3; 9 nucleotides match TRBD1. Germline V CDR1 and CDR2: SGHVS, FQNEAQ. V lost 5 bases, J lost 3 bases, and 3 bases stayed unmatched. This CDR3 is 14 amino acids long. Written as DNA, the CDR3 is TGTGCCAGCAGCCACGGACAGGGGACAGATACGCAGTATTTT. It translates to CASSHGQGTDTQYF.

This clone has a single count. V usage is TRBV21-1 and J usage is TRBJ2-7; the D call in the table, TRBD2, was not verified against the DNA. TRBV21-1 is designated a pseudogene. The CDR3 covers 16 residues. CDR3 in amino acids: CASSNPDRDYSYEQYF. CDR3 nucleotides: TGTGCCAGCAGCAACCCTGACCGGGACTATTCCTACGAGCAGTACTTC.

The rearrangement joins TRBV10-2 to TRBJ2-3, with 8 bases matching TRBD1. This CDR3 spans 15 amino acids. Unmatched junction bases numbered 11, after V lost 8 bases and J lost 4 bases. Germline lookup yields CDR1 WSHSY and CDR2 SAAADI. The DNA for the CDR3 is TGCGCCAGCTGTAAGTCAGGGGGCAGGCCAGATACGCAGTATTTT. This codes for CASCKSGGRPDTQYF.

This clone was recorded only once. The V gene is TRBV30, the J gene TRBJ1-3, with D unclear. The CDR3 length is 11 residues. V gave up 0 bases and J gave up 10 bases, with 7 bases separating them. The germline CDR1 and CDR2 sequences are GTSNPN and SVGIG (reference sequence). For the CDR3, the DNA is TGTGCCTGGAGTGTATCGGTTACCATATATTTT. Its protein is CAWSVSVTIYF.

DNA for the CDR3: TGTGCCAGCAGCTTAGATGGGCTCTATGGCTACACCTTC. This sequence encodes CASSLDGLYGYTF. This rearrangement joins TRBV11-2 to TRBJ1-2; D uncertain. In germline, CDR1 is SGHAT, CDR2 FQNNGV. V lost 0 bases and J lost 4, with 6 bases in between. CDR3 size: 13 residues.

CDR3 sequence reads: CASGRLGQPPGYTF. The CDR3 DNA is TGTGCCAGCGGCCGATTGGGGCAGCCCCCTGGCTACACCTTC. This chain connects TRBV5-7 to TRBJ1-2, with a possible D match to TRBD1 (5 bases). TRBV5-7 is placed among ORFs of uncertain function. Trimming shortened V by 7 bases and J by 7 bases, and 20 bases separated the two germline ends. The CDR3 has 14 residues.

The V and J genes are TRBV28 and TRBJ2-7, with 7 bases matching TRBD1. Germline V gives CDR1 MDHEN, CDR2 SYDVKM. This CDR3 is 15 amino acids long. J gave up 3 bases and V 5 bases, and 10 bases lay outside the gene matches. The CDR3 spells CASSETGSKFYEQYF. In DNA, the CDR3 is TGTGCCAGCAGTGAGACAGGGAGTAAGTTCTACGAGCAGTACTTC. The variable domain in full, with the rest retrieved from reference TRBV28 and TRBJ2-7, is DVKVTQSSRYLVKRTGEKVFLECVQDMDHENMFWYRQDPGLGLRLIYFSYDVKMKEKGDIPEGYSVSREKKERFSLILESASTNQTSMYLCASSETGSKFYEQYFGPGTRLTVT.

The chain is built from TRBV19 and TRBJ1-5; 9 nucleotides agree with TRBD1. The V and J ends lost 2 bases and 3 bases, in that order; junction bases with no gene match: 5. CDR1 and CDR2 (germline): LNHDA, SQIVND (reference sequence). This CDR3 region has 16 residues. The CDR3 DNA is TGTGCCAGTAGTATAAGGACAGGGGTCGACAATCAGCCCCAGCATTTT. Amino acid sequence: CASSIRTGVDNQPQHF.

The gene calls are TRBV10-3 and TRBJ1-5; D is unclear. There are 14 residues in the CDR3. With 3 bases removed from V and 1 base from J, the gap between germline ends came to 7 bases. Per the germline V gene, CDR1 is ENHRY and CDR2 is SYGVKD. CDR3 in DNA: TGTGCCATCAGTGACATGGCCAGCAATCAGCCCCAGCATTTT. Protein: CAISDMASNQPQHF.

This clone showed up just a few times. This chain connects TRBV7-2 to TRBJ2-7; 7 positions match TRBD1. Germline lookup yields CDR1 SGHTA and CDR2 FQGNSA. The CDR3 is 14 residues long. The V gene end was trimmed by 6 bases and the J gene end by 3 bases; junction bases not matched to a gene: 8. CDR3 nucleotides: TGTGCCAGCAGGCGCTCCGGGACAGACTACGAGCAGTACTTC. It specifies CASRRSGTDYEQYF.

V is TRBV7-9 and J is TRBJ1-2; the match to TRBD1 covers 8 bases. The CDR3 has 14 residues. Germline V lookup: CDR1 SEHNR, CDR2 FQNEAQ (reference sequence). After removal of 5 bases from V and 6 bases from J, the junction contained 8 bases not matched to a gene. CDR3 amino acids: CASSRRQGQDGYTF. In nucleotides, the CDR3 is TGTGCCAGCAGCCGAAGACAGGGGCAAGATGGCTACACCTTC.

The V call is TRBV27, the J call TRBJ2-7; 7 bases line up with TRBD2. Germline CDR1 MNHEY, CDR2 SMNVEV (reference sequence). With 6 bases clipped from V and 2 bases from J, the junction kept 16 bases outside the gene matches. The CDR3 runs to 17 residues. The CDR3 spells CASSRSLPSGAAYEQYF. CDR3 in DNA: TGTGCCAGCAGCCGATCTCTCCCTAGCGGAGCCGCCTACGAGCAGTACTTC.

The chain couples TRBV6-5 to TRBJ2-6; D unresolved. Germline CDR1 and CDR2: MNHEY and SVGAGI. This CDR3 region has 16 residues. Trimming stripped 2 bases from V and 0 bases from J, with 8 bases between. CDR3 sequence: CASSYIKHSGANVLTF. CDR3 nucleotides: TGTGCCAGCAGTTACATTAAGCACTCTGGGGCCAACGTCCTGACTTTC.